Below are 2 T cell receptor beta chains sequenced from a single sample in a study of blood T cells in healthy people across ages. A second about 7 to 12 cycle PCR used barcoded and J-beta primers. TCRdb passed the 5' RACE reads through MiXCR, listing each CDR3 protein once. Seen here are around 750,000 distinct CDR3 sequences, about 48% observed once, and the top ten hold about 38%. Sample: blood. Receptor source: a man older than 75 in good health.

This clonotype was observed a handful of times. The chain has TRBV20-1 and TRBJ2-5, with TRBD2 matching 9 bases. The J call is in doubt because the DNA end fits TRBJ2-7 better. Germline-derived CDR1 and CDR2 are DFQATT and SNEGSKA (reference sequence). This CDR3 is 13 amino acids long. CDR3 DNA sequence: TGCAGTGCTGAGGGACTAGCTAGAGACGAGCAGTACTTC. It is translated as CSAEGLARDEQYF.

This chain connects TRBV29-1 to TRBJ2-1; 11 bases are shared with TRBD2. CDR3 length: 16 amino acids. From germline, CDR1 is SQVTM and CDR2 ANQGSEA. With V trimmed by 3 bases and J by 4 bases, 8 bases remained unmatched. The CDR3: CSVDPIAGGEYNEQFF. DNA of the CDR3: TGCAGCGTTGACCCGATAGCGGGAGGGGAGTACAATGAGCAGTTCTTC.